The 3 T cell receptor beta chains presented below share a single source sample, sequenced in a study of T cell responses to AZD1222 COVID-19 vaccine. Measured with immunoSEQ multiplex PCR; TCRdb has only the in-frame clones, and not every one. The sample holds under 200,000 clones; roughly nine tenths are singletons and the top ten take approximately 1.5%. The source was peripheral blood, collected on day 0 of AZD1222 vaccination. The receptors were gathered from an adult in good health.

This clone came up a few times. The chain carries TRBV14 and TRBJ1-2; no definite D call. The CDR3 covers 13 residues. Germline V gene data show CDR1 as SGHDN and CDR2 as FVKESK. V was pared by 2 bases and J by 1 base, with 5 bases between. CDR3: CASSQYNNYGYTF. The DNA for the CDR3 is TGTGCCAGCAGCCAATACAATAACTATGGCTACACCTTC. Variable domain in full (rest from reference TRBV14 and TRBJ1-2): EAGVTQFPSHSVIEKGQTVTLRCDPISGHDNLYWYRRVMGKEIKFLLHFVKESKQDESGMPNNRFLAERTGGTYSTLKVQPAELEDSGVYFCASSQYNNYGYTFGSGTRLTVV.

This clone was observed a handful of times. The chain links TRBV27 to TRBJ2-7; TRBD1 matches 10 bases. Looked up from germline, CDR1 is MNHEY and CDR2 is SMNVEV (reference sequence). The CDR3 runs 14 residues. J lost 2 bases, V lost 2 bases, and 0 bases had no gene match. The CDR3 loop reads CASSLDRGPYEQYF. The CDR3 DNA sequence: TGTGCCAGCAGTTTAGACAGGGGGCCCTACGAGCAGTACTTC.

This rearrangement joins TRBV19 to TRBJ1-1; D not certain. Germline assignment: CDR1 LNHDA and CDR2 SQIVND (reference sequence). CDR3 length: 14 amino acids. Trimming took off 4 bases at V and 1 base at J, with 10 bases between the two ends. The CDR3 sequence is CASSKFWTNTEAFF. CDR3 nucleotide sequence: TGTGCCAGTAGTAAATTCTGGACGAACACTGAAGCTTTCTTT.